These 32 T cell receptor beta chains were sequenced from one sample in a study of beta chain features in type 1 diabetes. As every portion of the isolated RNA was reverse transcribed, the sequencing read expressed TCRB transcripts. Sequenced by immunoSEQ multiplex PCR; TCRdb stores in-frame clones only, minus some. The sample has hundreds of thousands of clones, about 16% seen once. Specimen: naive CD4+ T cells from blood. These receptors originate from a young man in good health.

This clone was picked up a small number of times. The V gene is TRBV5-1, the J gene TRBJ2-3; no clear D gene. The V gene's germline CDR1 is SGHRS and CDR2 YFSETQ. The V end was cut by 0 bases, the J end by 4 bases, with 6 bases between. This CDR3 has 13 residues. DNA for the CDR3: TGCGCCAGCAGCTTGGCCGTCCCAGATACGCAGTATTTT. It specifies CASSLAVPDTQYF.

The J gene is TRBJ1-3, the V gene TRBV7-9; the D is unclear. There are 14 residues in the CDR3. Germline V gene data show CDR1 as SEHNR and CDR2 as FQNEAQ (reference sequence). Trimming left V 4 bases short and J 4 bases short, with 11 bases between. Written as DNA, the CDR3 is TGTGCCAGCAGCTCTACCCCCCACGGAAACACCATATATTTT. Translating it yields CASSSTPHGNTIYF. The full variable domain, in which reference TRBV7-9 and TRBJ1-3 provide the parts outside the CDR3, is DTGVSQNPRHKITKRGQNVTFRCDPISEHNRLYWYRQTLGQGPEFLTYFQNEAQLEKSRLLSDRFSAERPKGSFSTLEIQRTEQGDSAMYLCASSSTPHGNTIYFGEGSWLTVV.

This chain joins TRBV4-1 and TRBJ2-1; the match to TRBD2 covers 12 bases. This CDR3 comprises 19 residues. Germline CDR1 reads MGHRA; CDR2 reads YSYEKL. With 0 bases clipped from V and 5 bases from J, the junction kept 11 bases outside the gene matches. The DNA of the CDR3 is TGCGCCAGCAGCCAAGAGTATCGGCTAGCGGGAGGGCGAAACAATGAGCAGTTCTTC. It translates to CASSQEYRLAGGRNNEQFF.

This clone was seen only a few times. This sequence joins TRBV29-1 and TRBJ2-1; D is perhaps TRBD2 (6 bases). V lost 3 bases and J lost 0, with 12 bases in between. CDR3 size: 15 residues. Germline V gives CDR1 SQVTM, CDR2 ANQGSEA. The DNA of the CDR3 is TGCAGCGTTGATCCTAGCGTTAGCTCCTACAATGAGCAGTTCTTC. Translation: CSVDPSVSSYNEQFF.

This chain's CDR3 is CASSFGEQFF. As DNA, the CDR3 is TGTGCCAGCAGCTTCGGAGAGCAGTTCTTC. The chain employs TRBV7-2 and TRBJ2-1; D is uncertain. Looked up from germline, CDR1 is SGHTA and CDR2 is FQGNSA. CDR3 length: 10 amino acids. Trimming removed 3 bases at V and 10 bases at J, with 4 bases between. Complete variable domain (other parts from reference TRBV7-2 and TRBJ2-1): GAGVSQSPSNKVTEKGKDVELRCDPISGHTALYWYRQSLGQGLEFLIYFQGNSAPDKSGLPSDRFSAERTGGSVSTLTIQRTQQEDSAVYLCASSFGEQFFGPGTRLTVL.

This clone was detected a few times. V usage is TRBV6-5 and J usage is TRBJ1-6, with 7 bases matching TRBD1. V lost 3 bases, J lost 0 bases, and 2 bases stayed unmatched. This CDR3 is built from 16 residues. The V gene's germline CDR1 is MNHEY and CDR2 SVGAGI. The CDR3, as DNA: TGTGCCAGCAGTTATGAGGGGGCCTCCTATAATTCACCCCTCCACTTT. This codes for CASSYEGASYNSPLHF.

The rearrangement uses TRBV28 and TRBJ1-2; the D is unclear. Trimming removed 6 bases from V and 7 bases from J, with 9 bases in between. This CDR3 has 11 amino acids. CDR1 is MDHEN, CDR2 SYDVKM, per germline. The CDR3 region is CASSPRFGYTF. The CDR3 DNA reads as TGTGCCAGCAGCCCTCGGTTTGGCTACACCTTC.

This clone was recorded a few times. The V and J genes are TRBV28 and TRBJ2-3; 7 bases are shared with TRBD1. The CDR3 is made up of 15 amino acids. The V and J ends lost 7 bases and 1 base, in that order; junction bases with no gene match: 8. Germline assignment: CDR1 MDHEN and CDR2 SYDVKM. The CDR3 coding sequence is TGTGCCAGCACCCAGGGGGTTGATGGCACAGATACGCAGTATTTT. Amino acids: CASTQGVDGTDTQYF.

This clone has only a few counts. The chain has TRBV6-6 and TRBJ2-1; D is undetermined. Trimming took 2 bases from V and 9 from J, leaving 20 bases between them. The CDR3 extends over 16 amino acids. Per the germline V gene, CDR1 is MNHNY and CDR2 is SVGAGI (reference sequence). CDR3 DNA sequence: TGTGCCAGCAGTTACGGATTGACCCTATGGAGACCTGAGCAGTTCTTC. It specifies CASSYGLTLWRPEQFF.

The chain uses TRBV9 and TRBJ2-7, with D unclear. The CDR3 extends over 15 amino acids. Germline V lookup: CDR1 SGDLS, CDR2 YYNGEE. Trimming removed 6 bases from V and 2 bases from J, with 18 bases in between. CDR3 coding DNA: TGTGCCAGCACCCGTAGTAGTCTTAGTACCTACGAGCAGTACTTC. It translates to CASTRSSLSTYEQYF.

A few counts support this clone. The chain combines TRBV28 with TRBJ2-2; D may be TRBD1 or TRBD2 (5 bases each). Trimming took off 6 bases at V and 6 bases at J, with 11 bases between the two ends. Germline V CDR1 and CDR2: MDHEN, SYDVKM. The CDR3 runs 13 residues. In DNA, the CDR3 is TGTGCCAGCAGGGGGCAGAGGGCCGGGGAGCTGTTTTTT. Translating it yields CASRGQRAGELFF.

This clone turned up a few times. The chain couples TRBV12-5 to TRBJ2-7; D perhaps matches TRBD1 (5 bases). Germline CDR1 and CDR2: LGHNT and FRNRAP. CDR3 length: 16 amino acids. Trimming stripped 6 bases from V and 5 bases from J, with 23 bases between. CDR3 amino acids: CASGSAITGAVDEQYF. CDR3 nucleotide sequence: TGTGCTAGTGGCTCCGCGATCACAGGTGCAGTAGACGAGCAGTACTTC.

CDR3 coding DNA: TGTGCCAGCAGCTTTACAGGGGCGGATTATGGCTACACCTTC. Protein sequence: CASSFTGADYGYTF. The V gene is TRBV7-9, the J gene TRBJ1-2; 7 bases fit TRBD1. CDR1 is SEHNR, CDR2 FQNEAQ, per germline (reference sequence). The CDR3 sequence is 14 residues long. V gave up 3 bases and J gave up 5 bases; unmatched junction bases: 6.

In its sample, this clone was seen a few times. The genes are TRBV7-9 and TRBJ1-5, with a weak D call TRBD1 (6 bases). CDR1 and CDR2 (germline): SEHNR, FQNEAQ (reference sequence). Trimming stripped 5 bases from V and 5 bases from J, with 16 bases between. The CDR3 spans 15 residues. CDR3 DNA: TGTGCCAGCAGCCGCGCAGGGGCGGGGGATCAGCCCCAGCATTTT. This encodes CASSRAGAGDQPQHF.

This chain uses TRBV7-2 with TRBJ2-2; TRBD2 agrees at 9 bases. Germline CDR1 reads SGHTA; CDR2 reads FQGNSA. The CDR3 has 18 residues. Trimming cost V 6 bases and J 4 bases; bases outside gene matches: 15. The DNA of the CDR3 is TGTGCCAGCAGTTCAGGGTTCGCTAGCGGGGCCGTCACCGGGGAGCTGTTTTTT. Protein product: CASSSGFASGAVTGELFF.

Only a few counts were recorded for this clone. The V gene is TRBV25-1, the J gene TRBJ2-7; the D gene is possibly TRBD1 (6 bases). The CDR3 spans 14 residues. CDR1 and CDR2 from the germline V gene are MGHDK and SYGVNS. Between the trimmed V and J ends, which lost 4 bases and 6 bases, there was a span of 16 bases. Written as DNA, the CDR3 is TGTGCCAGCAGTGCCGACAGGTTTTTGGGCGAGCAGTACTTC. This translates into CASSADRFLGEQYF.

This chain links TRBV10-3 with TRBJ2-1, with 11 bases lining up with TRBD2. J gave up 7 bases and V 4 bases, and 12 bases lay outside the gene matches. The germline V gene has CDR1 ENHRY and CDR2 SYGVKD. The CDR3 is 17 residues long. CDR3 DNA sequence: TGTGCCATCAGTGGTCTTCTACTAGCGGGAGCTAAGAATGAGCAGTTCTTC. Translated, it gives CAISGLLLAGAKNEQFF.

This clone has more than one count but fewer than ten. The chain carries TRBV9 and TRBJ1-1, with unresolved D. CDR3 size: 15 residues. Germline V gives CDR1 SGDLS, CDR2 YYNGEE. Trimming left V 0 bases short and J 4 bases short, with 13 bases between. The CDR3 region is CASSVGVGLVTEAFF. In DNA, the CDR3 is TGTGCCAGCAGCGTAGGGGTAGGGTTGGTCACTGAAGCTTTCTTT.

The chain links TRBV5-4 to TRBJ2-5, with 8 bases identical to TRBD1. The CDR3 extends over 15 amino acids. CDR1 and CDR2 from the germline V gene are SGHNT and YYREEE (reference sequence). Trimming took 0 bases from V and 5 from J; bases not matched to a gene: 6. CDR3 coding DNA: TGTGCCAGCAGCTTGGTCAGGGGGCGTCGGGAGACCCAGTACTTC. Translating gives CASSLVRGRRETQYF.

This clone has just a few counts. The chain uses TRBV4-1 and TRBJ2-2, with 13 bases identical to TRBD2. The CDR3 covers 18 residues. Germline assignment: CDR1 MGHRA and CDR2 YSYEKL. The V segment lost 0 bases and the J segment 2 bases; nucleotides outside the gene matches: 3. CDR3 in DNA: TGCGCCAGCAGCCAAGATACTAGCGGGAGGGTCAACACCGGGGAGCTGTTTTTT. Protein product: CASSQDTSGRVNTGELFF.

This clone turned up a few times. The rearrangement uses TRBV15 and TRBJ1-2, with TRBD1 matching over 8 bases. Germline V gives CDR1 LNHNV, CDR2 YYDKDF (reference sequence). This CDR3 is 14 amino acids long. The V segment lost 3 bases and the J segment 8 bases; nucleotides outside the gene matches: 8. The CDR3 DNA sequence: TGTGCCACCAGCAGTAAACAGGGGGTCCGCGGCTACACCTTC. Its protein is CATSSKQGVRGYTF.

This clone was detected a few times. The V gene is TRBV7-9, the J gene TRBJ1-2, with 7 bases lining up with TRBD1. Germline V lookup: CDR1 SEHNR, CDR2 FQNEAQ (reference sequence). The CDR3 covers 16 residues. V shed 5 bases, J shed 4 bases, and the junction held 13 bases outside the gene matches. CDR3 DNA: TGTGCCAGCAGCCCCCAGGGACAGTCGTTTGCCTATGGCTACACCTTC. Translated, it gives CASSPQGQSFAYGYTF.

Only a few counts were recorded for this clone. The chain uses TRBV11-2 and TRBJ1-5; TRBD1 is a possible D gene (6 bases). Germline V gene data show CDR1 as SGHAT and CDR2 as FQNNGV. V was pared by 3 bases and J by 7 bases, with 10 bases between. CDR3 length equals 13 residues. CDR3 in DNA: TGTGCCAGCAGCTTTAGGGGGGCGCAGCCCCAGCATTTT. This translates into CASSFRGAQPQHF.

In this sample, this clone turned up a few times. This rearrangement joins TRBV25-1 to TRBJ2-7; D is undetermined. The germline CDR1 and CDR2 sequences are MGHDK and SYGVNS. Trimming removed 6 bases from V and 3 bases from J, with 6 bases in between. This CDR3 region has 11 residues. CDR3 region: CASSLIYEQYF. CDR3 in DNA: TGTGCCAGCAGCCTTATCTACGAGCAGTACTTC.

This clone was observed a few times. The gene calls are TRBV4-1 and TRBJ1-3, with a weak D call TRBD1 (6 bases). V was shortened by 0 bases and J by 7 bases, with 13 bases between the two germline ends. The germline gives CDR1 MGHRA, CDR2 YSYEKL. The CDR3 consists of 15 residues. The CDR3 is CASSQDPNRANTIYF. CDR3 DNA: TGCGCCAGCAGCCAAGATCCCAACAGGGCGAACACCATATATTTT.

The CDR3 region has the DNA TGTGCCATAACTAGCGGCTACGAGCAGTACTTC. Encoded protein: CAITSGYEQYF. The chain carries TRBV10-3 and TRBJ2-7; 8 bases fit TRBD2. Per germline, CDR1 ENHRY and CDR2 SYGVKD. Trimming cost V 9 bases and J 3 bases; bases outside gene matches: 1. This CDR3 spans 11 amino acids.

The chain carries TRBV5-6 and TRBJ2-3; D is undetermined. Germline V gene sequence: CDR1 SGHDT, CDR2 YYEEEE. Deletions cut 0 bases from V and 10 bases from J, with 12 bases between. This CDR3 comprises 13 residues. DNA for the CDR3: TGTGCCAGCAGCTTGGGGGAAGGGAAAGCGCAGTATTTT. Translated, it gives CASSLGEGKAQYF.

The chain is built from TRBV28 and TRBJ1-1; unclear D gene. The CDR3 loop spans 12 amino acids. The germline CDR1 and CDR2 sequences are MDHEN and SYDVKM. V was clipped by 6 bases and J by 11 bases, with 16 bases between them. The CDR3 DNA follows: TGTGCCAGCAGACCCCCTTGGGGTTGGGCTTTCTTT. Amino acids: CASRPPWGWAFF.

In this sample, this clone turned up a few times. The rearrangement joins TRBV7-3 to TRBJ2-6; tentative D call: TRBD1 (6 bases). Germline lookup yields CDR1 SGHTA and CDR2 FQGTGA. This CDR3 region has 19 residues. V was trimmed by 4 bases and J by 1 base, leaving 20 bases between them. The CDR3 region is CASSSRASTGLSGANVLTF. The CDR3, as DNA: TGTGCCAGCAGCTCCCGCGCCTCGACAGGCCTGTCTGGGGCCAACGTCCTGACTTTC.

The CDR3 spells CASSTLTANTEAFF. CDR3 coding DNA: TGTGCCAGCAGCACTTTGACAGCGAACACTGAAGCTTTCTTT. The chain carries TRBV7-9 and TRBJ1-1; D is possibly TRBD1 (5 bases). V shed 5 bases and J shed 1 base, with 11 bases lying between them. CDR1 is SEHNR and CDR2 is FQNEAQ in the germline V gene (reference sequence). The CDR3 contains 14 residues.

This CDR3 is CASSERGVREQYF. CDR3 in DNA: TGTGCCAGCAGTGAGCGCGGAGTTCGCGAGCAGTACTTC. The V and J genes are TRBV6-1 and TRBJ2-7; D is unresolved. There are 13 residues in the CDR3. Per the germline V gene, CDR1 is MNHNS and CDR2 is SASEGT. Trimming stripped 3 bases from V and 6 bases from J, with 12 bases between.

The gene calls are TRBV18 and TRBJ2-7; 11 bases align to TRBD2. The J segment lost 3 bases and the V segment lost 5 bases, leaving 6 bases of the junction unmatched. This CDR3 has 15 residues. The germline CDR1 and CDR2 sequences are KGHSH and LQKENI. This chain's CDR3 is CASSGLAGVGYEQYF. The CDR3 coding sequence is TGTGCCAGCTCAGGACTAGCGGGTGTTGGCTACGAGCAGTACTTC.